The present entry profiles one T cell receptor beta chain with its context. CDR1 and CDR2 from the germline V gene are MDHEN and SYDVKM. The CDR3 covers 15 residues. With 3 bases removed from V and 7 bases from J, the gap between germline ends came to 18 bases. This entry comes from a study of shared clonotypes between healthy human individuals. CD45RO-negative CD8 cells positively selected for CCR7 made up the naive population, which excluded terminally differentiated effector memory CD45RA+ cells. Repertoires were generated with immunoSEQ multiplex PCR, while TCRdb's copy carries only in-frame clones and drops some. The table records around 2.1 million clones, just over 90% of them present only once.

This receptor was identified in a man aged 18-30 years in good health. Some clones in this sample may be carry-over from other donors' samples. The sequenced sample was naive CD8+ T cells from PBMCs. The chain combines TRBV28 with TRBJ1-1; possibly TRBD1 for D (5 bases). The CDR3 DNA reads as TGTGCCAGCAGTTTCTTTATGGGGGGGTTGGGTGAAGCTTTCTTT. The encoded protein is CASSFFMGGLGEAFF. Together with reference TRBV28 and TRBJ1-1, the CDR3 gives the full variable domain: DVKVTQSSRYLVKRTGEKVFLECVQDMDHENMFWYRQDPGLGLRLIYFSYDVKMKEKGDIPEGYSVSREKKERFSLILESASTNQTSMYLCASSFFMGGLGEAFFGQGTRLTVV.